This T cell receptor beta chain was profiled in a study of shared clonotypes between healthy human individuals. Overall study results and limits: Non-shared clonotypes were found to have lower generation probabilities than the clonotypes that were shared by all four of the sorted-subset donors. An expected dependence of interdonor clonotype sharing on sequencing depth was noted.

Details on this clone: What it recognizes is unknown.

As handled by the study authors: Filtering differed, since immunoSEQ gave only junction sequences and no quality scores. Some clones are missing from TCRdb's copy, which holds only in-frame ones; the method was immunoSEQ multiplex PCR. V and J calls plus clone size are reproduced from that table; the DNA served to infer D and trimming. Of 90,000 to 150,000 clones in the sample, under 70% were seen once. The CDR3 spans 15 residues. Germline lookup yields CDR1 MDHEN and CDR2 SYDVKM. V lost 6 bases to trimming and J lost 5 bases, with 19 bases between them. The sequence derives from a woman under 40 in good health. The gene calls are TRBV28 and TRBJ2-5; D possibly uses TRBD1 or TRBD2 (5 bases each). The source material was memory CD8+ T cells sorted from blood. Specified subset: CD45RO+ cells pooled with CCR7-negative TemRA cells. CDR3: CASRLRQPKRETQYF. CDR3 coding DNA: TGTGCCAGCAGACTGAGACAGCCCAAGCGGGAGACCCAGTACTTC.